The present T cell receptor beta chain was sequenced within a study of OX40 agonist ivuxolimab in advanced cancers. CDR1 SGHTA and CDR2 FQGNSA come from the germline V gene. The V and J ends lost 5 bases and 3 bases respectively, with 14 bases between them. The CDR3 runs to 14 residues. Some clones are missing from TCRdb's copy, which holds only in-frame ones; the method was immunoSEQ multiplex PCR. The table shows 78,000 or so clones, with roughly 81% occurring only once. This specimen consisted of CD4+ or CD8+ T cells sorted from blood, obtained in a trial of the OX40 agonist ivuxolimab. The TCR sequence derives from an adult with an advanced solid tumor such as melanoma, head and neck, liver or kidney cancer. The J gene is TRBJ2-7, the V gene TRBV7-2; TRBD2 might be the D (5 bases). The CDR3 is CASSLQVRDYEQYF. CDR3 coding DNA: TGTGCCAGCAGCCTGCAAGTCCGGGACTACGAGCAGTACTTC.